Following are 20 T cell receptor beta chains from one sample sequenced in a study of CD8 T cells in ankylosing spondylitis. TCRdb ran MiXCR on the 5' RACE reads and lists one entry per CDR3 protein. The table lists some 130,000 distinct CDR3 sequences, 15% to 20% of them singletons. Whole-study results and caveats: Eight highly homologous variants formed a TCR beta motif that appeared characteristic of ankylosing spondylitis blood.

These receptors' antigens are unknown. The sequenced sample consisted of blood, either unsorted or a sorted T cell fraction (not recorded which). Receptors originate from a male donor with ankylosing spondylitis.

This clonotype was found a few times. This rearrangement joins TRBV6-4 to TRBJ2-1, with 8 bases aligning to TRBD2. The germline CDR1 and CDR2 sequences are MRHNA and SNTAGT. This CDR3 has 15 residues. V was pared by 4 bases and J by 3 bases, with 5 bases of the junction left unmatched. In DNA form, the CDR3 reads TGTGCCAGCAGTGTATTTAGCGGGGTCTACAATGAGCAGTTCTTC. This encodes CASSVFSGVYNEQFF.

This clonotype was detected only a few times. CDR3 sequence: CASSFSPGGTYNEQFF. The CDR3 nucleotides are TGTGCCAGCAGCTTCAGTCCTGGCGGGACCTACAATGAGCAGTTCTTC. J is TRBJ2-1 and V is TRBV7-9; D may be TRBD2 (6 bases). V was trimmed by 3 bases and J by 2 bases, leaving 14 bases between them. The CDR3 is 16 amino acids. CDR1 and CDR2 from the germline V gene are SEHNR and FQNEAQ (reference sequence).

The CDR3: CSASYEQYF. CDR3 nucleotides: TGCAGTGCCAGTTACGAGCAGTACTTC. The V gene is TRBV20-1, the J gene TRBJ2-7; D ambiguous. Germline CDR1 and CDR2: DFQATT and SNEGSKA (reference sequence). The CDR3 runs 9 residues. V was cut by 6 bases and J by 4 bases, with 4 bases left in between.

At least ten counts were recorded for this clonotype. The V call is TRBV12-3 or TRBV12-4, the J call TRBJ2-7, with 7 bases that match TRBD1. This CDR3 region has 13 residues. Germline trimming cut 4 bases from V and 4 bases from J; bases unmatched to any gene: 4. CDR3 DNA sequence: TGTGCCAGCAGTTCCGGGACAGCTTACGAGCAGTACTTC. It encodes CASSSGTAYEQYF.

The CDR3 nucleotides read TGTGCCAGCAGTGACATACTAGCCAACAATGAGCAGTTCTTC. Protein product: CASSDILANNEQFF. The J gene is TRBJ2-1, the V gene TRBV2, with TRBD2 as a possible D gene (6 bases). Germline V lookup: CDR1 SNHLY, CDR2 FYNNEI. The CDR3 is 14 residues long. V gave up 3 bases and J gave up 5 bases, with 11 bases separating them.

Only a few counts were recorded for this clonotype. The chain links TRBV7-9 to TRBJ2-5, with 10 bases lining up with TRBD2. The CDR3 contains 16 residues. Germline-derived CDR1 and CDR2 are SEHNR and FQNEAQ (reference sequence). Trimming removed 5 bases from V and 1 base from J; junction bases left unmatched: 7. The CDR3 here is CASSERPSGGQETQYF. Here the CDR3 DNA reads TGTGCCAGCAGCGAAAGACCTAGCGGGGGCCAAGAGACCCAGTACTTC.

This clonotype was counted between two and nine times. This rearrangement joins TRBV24-1 to TRBJ2-2, with unresolved D. Germline V gene sequence: CDR1 KGHDR, CDR2 SFDVKD. The V gene lost 4 bases and the J gene lost 6 bases, with 14 bases spanning the gap. The CDR3 runs to 15 residues. In nucleotides, the CDR3 is TGTGCCACCAGTGAGGCCGGGCTGCCAGCCGGGGAGCTGTTTTTT. As protein: CATSEAGLPAGELFF.

This clonotype was picked up a small number of times. The chain links TRBV9 to TRBJ2-7; no clear D gene. Per the germline V gene, CDR1 is SGDLS and CDR2 is YYNGEE. The CDR3 loop spans 14 amino acids. Trimming shortened V by 2 bases and J by 0 bases, and 9 bases separated the two germline ends. The CDR3 DNA reads TGTGCCAGCAGCGTCACGACTGGCTCCTACGAGCAGTACTTC. It codes for CASSVTTGSYEQYF.

J is TRBJ2-5 and V is TRBV12-3 or TRBV12-4, with 12 bases lining up with TRBD1. This CDR3 contains 16 residues. The J segment lost 4 bases and the V segment lost 8 bases, leaving 11 bases of the junction unmatched. The chain's CDR3 is CASDIGGTGGGETQYF. The CDR3 coding sequence is TGTGCCAGCGATATTGGCGGGACAGGGGGCGGAGAGACCCAGTACTTC.

The CDR3 here is CASSQEIAGGNEQFF. The CDR3 DNA sequence: TGTGCCAGCAGCCAAGAAATAGCGGGAGGCAATGAGCAGTTCTTC. The V gene is TRBV14, the J gene TRBJ2-1, with TRBD2 matching 10 bases. The V segment lost 0 bases and the J segment 6 bases; nucleotides outside the gene matches: 2. CDR3 length: 15 amino acids. The germline V gene has CDR1 SGHDN and CDR2 FVKESK.

This clonotype has only a few counts. The chain combines TRBV28 with TRBJ2-7; 9 bases fit TRBD1. The CDR3 extends over 16 amino acids. With 5 bases clipped from V and 0 bases from J, the junction kept 8 bases outside the gene matches. Germline lookup yields CDR1 MDHEN and CDR2 SYDVKM. In DNA form, the CDR3 reads TGTGCCAGCAGTGCCTGGACAGGGGTTGGCTCCTACGAGCAGTACTTC. Amino acids: CASSAWTGVGSYEQYF.

The table lists this clonotype with many counts. The chain recombines TRBV5-1 with TRBJ2-1; 10 positions agree with TRBD2. Germline V CDR1 and CDR2: SGHRS, YFSETQ. This CDR3 region has 16 residues. Trimming took 4 bases from V and 2 from J; bases not matched to a gene: 6. The CDR3 bases are TGCGCCAGCAGCCCCGGAGGGACTAGCGCCTACAATGAGCAGTTCTTC. Translating it yields CASSPGGTSAYNEQFF. Complete variable domain (other parts from reference TRBV5-1 and TRBJ2-1): KAGVTQTPRYLIKTRGQQVTLSCSPISGHRSVSWYQQTPGQGLQFLFEYFSETQRNKGNFPGRFSGRQFSNSRSEMNVSTLELGDSALYLCASSPGGTSAYNEQFFGPGTRLTVL.

J is TRBJ2-5 and V is TRBV7-8, with D perhaps matching TRBD2 (5 bases). Trimming removed 8 bases from V and 1 base from J, with 14 bases in between. The germline gives CDR1 SGHVS, CDR2 FQNEAQ. The CDR3 loop spans 14 amino acids. CDR3 in DNA: TGTGCCAGCTGGCCAACGGGGTTCCAAGAGACCCAGTACTTC. Translation gives CASWPTGFQETQYF.

This clonotype came up a few times. The chain couples TRBV27 to TRBJ2-1; D gene unclear. The CDR3 runs to 11 residues. V lost 6 bases and J 4 bases, leaving 4 bases between the germline ends. Germline-derived CDR1 and CDR2 are MNHEY and SMNVEV (reference sequence). CDR3 bases: TGTGCCAGCAGGCAATACAATGAGCAGTTCTTC. The encoded protein is CASRQYNEQFF.

The table lists this clonotype with a few counts. This sequence joins TRBV12-3 or TRBV12-4 and TRBJ2-7, with D perhaps being TRBD1 or TRBD2 (7 bases each). Trimming took 7 bases from V and 2 from J, leaving 12 bases between them. This CDR3 comprises 13 residues. DNA of the CDR3: TGTGCCAGCACCCAGGGGGGGGCCTACGAGCAGTACTTC. Protein sequence: CASTQGGAYEQYF.

The chain uses TRBV12-3 or TRBV12-4 and TRBJ2-1; D is perhaps TRBD1 (8 bases). The CDR3 spans 15 residues. V lost 6 bases, J lost 8 bases, and 20 bases lay in between. CDR3 in amino acids: CASSLWAQGGDEQFF. CDR3 DNA sequence: TGTGCCAGCAGCCTTTGGGCACAGGGGGGGGATGAGCAGTTCTTC.

This CDR3 reads CASSSSGASGRSYEQYF. DNA for the CDR3: TGTGCCAGCAGCTCATCTGGGGCTAGCGGGAGGTCCTACGAGCAGTACTTC. The chain combines TRBV13 with TRBJ2-7; 11 bases match TRBD2. The CDR3 covers 17 residues. Germline values: CDR1 PRHDT, CDR2 FYEKMQ (reference sequence). The V segment lost 4 bases and the J segment 1 base; nucleotides outside the gene matches: 9.

The rearrangement uses TRBV28 and TRBJ2-7, with D uncertain. Germline V gene data show CDR1 as MDHEN and CDR2 as SYDVKM. The CDR3 consists of 14 residues. Trimming stripped 4 bases from V and 0 bases from J, with 10 bases between. CDR3 region: CASSSPQRSYEQYF. Written as DNA, the CDR3 is TGTGCCAGCAGTTCCCCCCAGCGCTCCTACGAGCAGTACTTC.

This rearrangement joins TRBV20-1 to TRBJ2-1; 12 nucleotides line up with TRBD2. Trimming cost V 5 bases and J 2 bases; bases outside gene matches: 4. The CDR3 is 15 amino acids. Germline V gene lookup returns CDR1 DFQATT and CDR2 SNEGSKA (reference sequence). The CDR3 DNA reads TGCAGTGCTCAACTAGCGGGAGGCGCCTACAATGAGCAGTTCTTC. Its protein is CSAQLAGGAYNEQFF.

The CDR3 reads CASSPQGFGRPGGAVFYEQYF. The CDR3 DNA reads as TGTGCCAGCAGCCCCCAAGGGTTCGGGAGGCCGGGAGGAGCTGTTTTTTACGAGCAGTACTTC. The chain combines TRBV7-6 with TRBJ2-7, with 7 nucleotides matching TRBD2. Germline trimming cut 5 bases from V and 4 bases from J; bases unmatched to any gene: 29. CDR1 and CDR2 from the germline V gene are SGHVS and FNYEAQ. The CDR3 is 21 amino acids.